This passage covers 5 T cell receptor beta chains from one sample sequenced in a study of vaccination effects on CD4 cells after COVID-19. These TCRs are of unknown antigen specificity. TCRdb's table, derived via immunoSEQ multiplex PCR, lists solely in-frame clones and lacks some. The data hold more than 13,000 clones, with about 70% observed a single time. Viral peptide pools were used in the ViraFEST assay to expand antigen-specific CD4+ T cells, and sequencing came afterward. It was after approximately 11 days of culture that CD4+ T cells were isolated. From March to December 2020, the person had a SARS-CoV-2 infection that was confirmed by PCR. Everyone in the study got two shots of either the BNT162b2 or mRNA-1273 vaccine. Material: CD4+ T cells from PBMCs cultured with HCoV-NL63 spike peptides, obtained after COVID-19 vaccination. These receptors all come from a human donor who had a prior SARS-CoV-2 infection.

V and J are TRBV5-1 and TRBJ1-6; 9 bases align to TRBD1. CDR3 length: 15 residues. After removal of 0 bases from V and 11 bases from J, the junction contained 6 bases not matched to a gene. Germline CDR1 reads SGHRS; CDR2 reads YFSETQ. The CDR3, as DNA: TGCGCCAGCAGCTTGGGGGGGACAGGGCCGGCACCCCTCCACTTT. Encoded protein: CASSLGGTGPAPLHF.

This clone appeared a few times. The V gene is TRBV6-1, the J gene TRBJ1-5, with no clear D. Trimming removed 2 bases at V and 9 bases at J, with 20 bases between. The germline V gene has CDR1 MNHNS and CDR2 SASEGT. CDR3 length: 16 amino acids. The DNA for the CDR3 is TGTGCCAGCAGTGAACCCCTCCGGCACCCCGGGCGGCCCCAGCATTTT. Translated: CASSEPLRHPGRPQHF.

The rearrangement links TRBV18 to TRBJ1-1; D remains unclear. The germline V and J ends were trimmed by 4 bases and 0 bases, with 0 bases remaining between them. CDR1 and CDR2 (germline): KGHSH, LQKENI. The CDR3 length is 11 residues. In DNA, the CDR3 is TGTGCCAGCTCACTGAACACTGAAGCTTTCTTT. Translated: CASSLNTEAFF.

This chain uses TRBV29-1 with TRBJ2-3, with D tentatively TRBD2 (6 bases). Per germline, CDR1 SQVTM and CDR2 ANQGSEA. V was pared by 1 base and J by 6 bases, with 20 bases between. This CDR3 spans 16 amino acids. The CDR3 is CSVEGVVRGTRDTQYF. The CDR3 bases are TGCAGCGTTGAAGGGGTCGTGCGCGGGACGAGGGATACGCAGTATTTT.

There are a few counts of this clone. CDR3 protein: CASSVREGDLEQFF. In DNA form, the CDR3 reads TGTGCCAGCAGCGTGCGGGAGGGTGATCTTGAGCAGTTCTTC. This sequence joins TRBV5-6 and TRBJ2-1, with 9 positions matching TRBD2. The CDR3 spans 14 residues. V was clipped by 4 bases and J by 9 bases; unmatched bases: 8. Germline V lookup: CDR1 SGHDT, CDR2 YYEEEE.